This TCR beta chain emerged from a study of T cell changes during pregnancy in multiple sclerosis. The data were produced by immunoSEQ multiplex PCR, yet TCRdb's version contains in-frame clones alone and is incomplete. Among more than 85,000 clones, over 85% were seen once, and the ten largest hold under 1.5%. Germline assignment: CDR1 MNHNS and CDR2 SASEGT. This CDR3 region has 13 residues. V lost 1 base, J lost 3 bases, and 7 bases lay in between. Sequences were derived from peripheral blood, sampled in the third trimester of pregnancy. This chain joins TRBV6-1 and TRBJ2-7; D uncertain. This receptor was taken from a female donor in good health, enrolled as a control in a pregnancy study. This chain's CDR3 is CASSEESGYEQYF. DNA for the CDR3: TGTGCCAGCAGTGAAGAGTCGGGCTACGAGCAGTACTTC.